Listed below are T cell receptor beta chains from one sample, sequenced in a study of identical twins. A single record per CDR3 protein comes from TCRdb applying MiXCR to the 5' RACE reads. The table records 350,000 to 400,000 distinct CDR3 sequences, 7% to 9.5% of them present only once. Material for sequencing was naive T cells sorted from blood. These receptors were taken from a woman between 50 and 59 years old in good health. CDR3s include the opening cysteine and the closing phenylalanine or tryptophan. Fields, in order: clone size, D gene, CDR3 length, J gene, V gene, CDR3 protein, CDR3 DNA. A D gene is named only where the DNA matches it firmly. Not all rows give a size; the values are once, few, many and, for expanded clones, a class.

abundance: -
d_gene: TRBD2
len: 15
j_gene: TRBJ2-7
v_gene: TRBV7-6
CDR3aa: CASSRGEGVQYEQYF
CDR3nt: TGTGCCAGCAGCCGGGGGGAGGGCGTTCAGTACGAGCAGTACTTC

abundance: once
d_gene: -
len: 11
j_gene: TRBJ2-3
v_gene: TRBV12-3/TRBV12-4
CDR3aa: CASSARDPQYF
CDR3nt: TGTGCCAGCAGTGCCCGGGACCCCCAGTATTTT

abundance: -
d_gene: -
len: 16
j_gene: TRBJ2-1
v_gene: TRBV7-9
CDR3aa: CASSPSSGGAYNEQFF
CDR3nt: TGTGCCAGCAGCCCGTCCTCCGGGGGAGCATACAATGAGCAGTTCTTC

abundance: many
d_gene: TRBD1
len: 15
j_gene: TRBJ1-1
v_gene: TRBV20-1
CDR3aa: CSARPDAGGNTEAFF
CDR3nt: TGCAGTGCTAGACCCGATGCAGGGGGGAACACTGAAGCTTTCTTT

abundance: few
d_gene: -
len: 15
j_gene: TRBJ2-7
v_gene: TRBV20-1
CDR3aa: CSARDPAKGVDEQYF
CDR3nt: TGCAGTGCTAGAGATCCGGCTAAAGGGGTGGACGAGCAGTACTTC

abundance: -
d_gene: -
len: 16
j_gene: TRBJ2-2
v_gene: TRBV7-6
CDR3aa: CASSRKPGHNTGELFF
CDR3nt: TGTGCCAGCAGCCGGAAACCGGGACACAACACCGGGGAGCTGTTTTTT

abundance: few
d_gene: -
len: 13
j_gene: TRBJ2-3
v_gene: TRBV28
CDR3aa: CASSLGRPDTQYF
CDR3nt: TGTGCCAGCAGTCTGGGGCGCCCAGATACGCAGTATTTT

abundance: few
d_gene: -
len: 17
j_gene: TRBJ2-3
v_gene: TRBV7-8
CDR3aa: CASSSQGPGTSTDTQYF
CDR3nt: TGTGCCAGCAGCTCCCAGGGACCCGGGACCAGCACAGATACGCAGTATTTT

abundance: -
d_gene: TRBD2
len: 14
j_gene: TRBJ2-7
v_gene: TRBV20-1
CDR3aa: CSARGLAGAIEQYF
CDR3nt: TGCAGTGCTAGGGGACTAGCGGGAGCAATCGAGCAGTACTTC

abundance: many
d_gene: TRBD2
len: 15
j_gene: TRBJ2-1
v_gene: TRBV7-7
CDR3aa: CASSFRAGARNEQFF
CDR3nt: TGTGCTAGCAGCTTTAGAGCGGGAGCTCGCAATGAGCAGTTCTTC

abundance: few
d_gene: TRBD1
len: 14
j_gene: TRBJ2-7
v_gene: TRBV20-1
CDR3aa: CSAPIAGTGFEQYF
CDR3nt: TGCAGTGCTCCAATCGCCGGGACAGGGTTCGAGCAGTACTTC

abundance: many
d_gene: -
len: 16
j_gene: TRBJ2-3
v_gene: TRBV20-1
CDR3aa: CSAPQRVGVSTDTQYF
CDR3nt: TGCAGTGCTCCCCAAAGGGTGGGAGTTAGCACAGATACGCAGTATTTT

abundance: few
d_gene: -
len: 15
j_gene: TRBJ1-1
v_gene: TRBV5-5
CDR3aa: CASSYLGRGAAEAFF
CDR3nt: TGTGCCAGCAGCTACCTGGGGCGCGGGGCCGCTGAAGCTTTCTTT

abundance: -
d_gene: -
len: 15
j_gene: TRBJ2-7
v_gene: TRBV20-1
CDR3aa: CSARDRTGPPYEQYF
CDR3nt: TGCAGTGCTAGAGATCGGACGGGACCCCCATACGAGCAGTACTTC

abundance: few
d_gene: TRBD2
len: 15
j_gene: TRBJ2-3
v_gene: TRBV14
CDR3aa: CASRSSGSVFGTQYF
CDR3nt: TGTGCCAGCAGGTCTAGCGGGAGTGTTTTTGGTACGCAGTATTTT

abundance: few
d_gene: -
len: 15
j_gene: TRBJ1-4
v_gene: TRBV5-1
CDR3aa: CASSSAGSTNEKLFF
CDR3nt: TGCGCCAGCAGCTCTGCGGGGTCCACTAATGAAAAACTGTTTTTT

abundance: few
d_gene: TRBD2
len: 16
j_gene: TRBJ2-7
v_gene: TRBV7-8
CDR3aa: CASSLAAGTSTKEQYF
CDR3nt: TGTGCCAGCAGCTTAGCCGCCGGGACTAGCACGAAAGAGCAGTACTTC

abundance: -
d_gene: -
len: 11
j_gene: TRBJ1-2
v_gene: TRBV25-1
CDR3aa: CASSGPWGYTF
CDR3nt: TGTGCCAGCAGTGGGCCCTGGGGCTACACCTTC

abundance: -
d_gene: -
len: 15
j_gene: TRBJ2-1
v_gene: TRBV5-4
CDR3aa: CASSLDEQGPNEQFF
CDR3nt: TGTGCCAGCAGCTTGGATGAGCAGGGACCCAATGAGCAGTTCTTC

abundance: many
d_gene: -
len: 12
j_gene: TRBJ2-5
v_gene: TRBV20-1
CDR3aa: CSARGIGETQYF
CDR3nt: TGCAGTGCTAGGGGGATCGGGGAGACCCAGTACTTC

abundance: many
d_gene: TRBD1
len: 15
j_gene: TRBJ1-5
v_gene: TRBV4-1
CDR3aa: CASSLYRGSNQPQHF
CDR3nt: TGCGCCAGCAGCCTTTACAGGGGTAGCAATCAGCCCCAGCATTTT

abundance: many
d_gene: -
len: 13
j_gene: TRBJ2-7
v_gene: TRBV29-1
CDR3aa: CSALTGTGYEQYF
CDR3nt: TGCAGCGCACTTACGGGTACCGGCTACGAGCAGTACTTC

abundance: many
d_gene: -
len: 13
j_gene: TRBJ2-3
v_gene: TRBV7-9
CDR3aa: CASSLSSTDTQYF
CDR3nt: TGTGCCAGCAGCTTAAGCAGCACAGATACGCAGTATTTT

abundance: many
d_gene: -
len: 16
j_gene: TRBJ2-3
v_gene: TRBV10-1
CDR3aa: CASSESKLQPKDTQYF
CDR3nt: TGCGCCAGCAGTGAGTCGAAACTACAGCCCAAAGATACGCAGTATTTT

abundance: -
d_gene: -
len: 16
j_gene: TRBJ2-2
v_gene: TRBV12-3/TRBV12-4
CDR3aa: CASSPIGGANTGELFF
CDR3nt: TGTGCCAGCAGTCCAATAGGCGGGGCGAACACCGGGGAGCTGTTTTTT

abundance: -
d_gene: TRBD1
len: 15
j_gene: TRBJ2-7
v_gene: TRBV12-3/TRBV12-4
CDR3aa: CASSLMGTGAREQYF
CDR3nt: TGTGCCAGCAGTTTGATGGGGACAGGGGCTCGGGAGCAGTACTTC

abundance: -
d_gene: TRBD1
len: 15
j_gene: TRBJ1-1
v_gene: TRBV5-6
CDR3aa: CASSIGQGARTEAFF
CDR3nt: TGTGCCAGCAGCATCGGACAGGGGGCAAGAACTGAAGCTTTCTTT

abundance: -
d_gene: TRBD2
len: 13
j_gene: TRBJ2-7
v_gene: TRBV30
CDR3aa: CAWSVLAGQEQYF
CDR3nt: TGTGCCTGGAGTGTACTAGCGGGACAAGAGCAGTACTTC

abundance: few
d_gene: -
len: 12
j_gene: TRBJ2-7
v_gene: TRBV2
CDR3aa: CASTLALGEQYF
CDR3nt: TGTGCCAGCACGCTAGCCTTGGGGGAGCAGTACTTC

abundance: few
d_gene: TRBD1
len: 16
j_gene: TRBJ1-1
v_gene: TRBV28
CDR3aa: CASRLRQGTLNTEAFF
CDR3nt: TGTGCCAGCAGACTTCGACAGGGTACCCTGAACACTGAAGCTTTCTTT

abundance: few
d_gene: TRBD1
len: 16
j_gene: TRBJ2-2
v_gene: TRBV2
CDR3aa: CASSHRGPTNTGELFF
CDR3nt: TGTGCCAGCAGTCACAGGGGCCCAACTAACACCGGGGAGCTGTTTTTT

abundance: -
d_gene: -
len: 15
j_gene: TRBJ2-2
v_gene: TRBV4-2
CDR3aa: CASSPEQGGAGELFF
CDR3nt: TGTGCCAGCAGCCCAGAACAGGGTGGAGCCGGGGAGCTGTTTTTT

abundance: few
d_gene: -
len: 14
j_gene: TRBJ2-2
v_gene: TRBV5-1
CDR3aa: CASSLKEFTGELFF
CDR3nt: TGCGCCAGCAGCTTGAAGGAATTCACCGGGGAGCTGTTTTTT

abundance: many
d_gene: TRBD2
len: 15
j_gene: TRBJ2-1
v_gene: TRBV14
CDR3aa: CASNLAGGPYNEQFF
CDR3nt: TGTGCCAGCAACTTAGCGGGAGGACCCTACAATGAGCAGTTCTTC

abundance: -
d_gene: -
len: 14
j_gene: TRBJ2-5
v_gene: TRBV5-4
CDR3aa: CASSLVGGAGTQYF
CDR3nt: TGTGCCAGCAGCTTGGTTGGGGGGGCCGGGACCCAGTACTTC

abundance: -
d_gene: -
len: 15
j_gene: TRBJ2-7
v_gene: TRBV6-5
CDR3aa: CASSSTTQAAYEQYF
CDR3nt: TGTGCCAGCAGTTCAACGACTCAGGCAGCCTACGAGCAGTACTTC

abundance: -
d_gene: -
len: 14
j_gene: TRBJ1-1
v_gene: TRBV12-3/TRBV12-4
CDR3aa: CASSLRTWGTEAFF
CDR3nt: TGTGCCAGCAGCCTTCGCACATGGGGCACTGAAGCTTTCTTT

abundance: -
d_gene: -
len: 14
j_gene: TRBJ2-3
v_gene: TRBV12-3/TRBV12-4
CDR3aa: CASTTPHDTDTQYF
CDR3nt: TGTGCCAGCACCACCCCTCACGACACAGATACGCAGTATTTT

abundance: few
d_gene: TRBD2
len: 15
j_gene: TRBJ2-1
v_gene: TRBV5-1
CDR3aa: CASSSGLAGPNEQFF
CDR3nt: TGCGCCAGCAGCTCGGGACTAGCGGGTCCCAATGAGCAGTTCTTC

abundance: few
d_gene: -
len: 12
j_gene: TRBJ2-7
v_gene: TRBV20-1
CDR3aa: CSARKPTYEQYF
CDR3nt: TGCAGTGCTAGAAAGCCGACCTACGAGCAGTACTTC

abundance: -
d_gene: -
len: 15
j_gene: TRBJ2-7
v_gene: TRBV3-1
CDR3aa: CASSLRGLRVNEQYF
CDR3nt: TGTGCCAGCAGCCTCAGGGGACTGCGAGTTAACGAGCAGTACTTC

abundance: -
d_gene: -
len: 12
j_gene: TRBJ2-3
v_gene: TRBV27
CDR3aa: CASSFYRDTQYF
CDR3nt: TGTGCCAGCAGTTTCTACCGAGATACGCAGTATTTT

abundance: many
d_gene: -
len: 17
j_gene: TRBJ1-4
v_gene: TRBV3-1
CDR3aa: CASSHETDGTTNEKLFF
CDR3nt: TGTGCCAGCAGCCATGAGACGGACGGGACAACTAATGAAAAACTGTTTTTT

abundance: -
d_gene: -
len: 17
j_gene: TRBJ2-7
v_gene: TRBV4-1
CDR3aa: CASSQDSRLDGAYEQYF
CDR3nt: TGCGCCAGCAGCCAAGATAGCCGGCTAGATGGGGCCTACGAGCAGTACTTC

abundance: -
d_gene: TRBD2
len: 15
j_gene: TRBJ2-5
v_gene: TRBV5-5
CDR3aa: CASTRGLAGQETQYF
CDR3nt: TGTGCCAGCACCCGGGGGCTAGCGGGACAAGAGACCCAGTACTTC

abundance: -
d_gene: TRBD2
len: 15
j_gene: TRBJ2-1
v_gene: TRBV20-1
CDR3aa: CSASVLGGRAREQFF
CDR3nt: TGCAGTGCTAGCGTACTAGGCGGGAGGGCCAGAGAGCAGTTCTTC

abundance: many
d_gene: -
len: 13
j_gene: TRBJ2-1
v_gene: TRBV12-3/TRBV12-4
CDR3aa: CASRQDPNNEQFF
CDR3nt: TGTGCCAGCAGGCAAGACCCCAACAATGAGCAGTTCTTC

abundance: few
d_gene: TRBD2
len: 15
j_gene: TRBJ2-7
v_gene: TRBV12-3/TRBV12-4
CDR3aa: CASSILTSGSYEQYF
CDR3nt: TGTGCCAGCAGTATACTGACTAGCGGGAGTTACGAGCAGTACTTC

abundance: few
d_gene: -
len: 14
j_gene: TRBJ2-1
v_gene: TRBV12-3/TRBV12-4
CDR3aa: CASSLVGGNTEQFF
CDR3nt: TGTGCCAGCAGTTTAGTCGGCGGGAACACTGAGCAGTTCTTC

abundance: -
d_gene: -
len: 13
j_gene: TRBJ2-5
v_gene: TRBV14
CDR3aa: CASSILADETQYF
CDR3nt: TGTGCCAGCAGCATACTAGCTGATGAGACCCAGTACTTC

abundance: -
d_gene: -
len: 15
j_gene: TRBJ1-3
v_gene: TRBV9
CDR3aa: CASSVEGGSGNTIYF
CDR3nt: TGTGCCAGCAGCGTAGAGGGAGGATCTGGAAACACCATATATTTT

abundance: many
d_gene: -
len: 16
j_gene: TRBJ2-3
v_gene: TRBV6-6
CDR3aa: CASSYFVWGNTDTQYF
CDR3nt: TGTGCCAGCAGTTACTTCGTCTGGGGGAACACAGATACGCAGTATTTT

abundance: -
d_gene: TRBD1
len: 14
j_gene: TRBJ2-7
v_gene: TRBV5-6
CDR3aa: CASSQGTGWGEQYF
CDR3nt: TGTGCCAGCAGCCAAGGGACAGGGTGGGGCGAGCAGTACTTC

abundance: -
d_gene: -
len: 13
j_gene: TRBJ2-5
v_gene: TRBV24-1
CDR3aa: CATSGRYQETQYF
CDR3nt: TGTGCCACCTCGGGACGGTACCAAGAGACCCAGTACTTC

abundance: -
d_gene: TRBD1
len: 14
j_gene: TRBJ1-5
v_gene: TRBV28
CDR3aa: CASSGTGQYQPQHF
CDR3nt: TGTGCCAGCAGCGGGACAGGCCAATATCAGCCCCAGCATTTT

abundance: many
d_gene: -
len: 14
j_gene: TRBJ1-6
v_gene: TRBV13
CDR3aa: CASSLGVVNSPLHF
CDR3nt: TGTGCCAGCAGCTTAGGGGTTGTTAATTCACCCCTCCACTTT

abundance: -
d_gene: TRBD2
len: 16
j_gene: TRBJ2-5
v_gene: TRBV7-8
CDR3aa: CASSPDRGRAVKTQYF
CDR3nt: TGTGCCAGCAGCCCCGATCGGGGGAGGGCCGTGAAGACCCAGTACTTC

abundance: -
d_gene: -
len: 11
j_gene: TRBJ1-1
v_gene: TRBV24-1
CDR3aa: CATGRYTEAFF
CDR3nt: TGTGCCACCGGGAGGTACACTGAAGCTTTCTTT

abundance: -
d_gene: -
len: 15
j_gene: TRBJ2-4
v_gene: TRBV11-2
CDR3aa: CASSERLLAKNIQYF
CDR3nt: TGTGCCAGCAGCGAAAGACTCTTAGCCAAAAACATTCAGTACTTC